This T cell receptor (beta chain) is drawn from a study of T cell repertoires in cytomegalovirus infection. TCRdb re-derived calls from the reads in MiXCR, one entry per CDR3 protein. The repertoire holds about 100,000 distinct CDR3 sequences, with less than 25% as singletons. This CDR3 spans 13 amino acids. Trimming left V 6 bases short and J 0 bases short, with 11 bases between. Germline V lookup: CDR1 SQVTM, CDR2 ANQGSEA. This clonotype occurred many times. The sequenced sample was CD8+ T cells from PBMCs. The TCR sequence derives from a human donor in good health (CMV status not recorded). Some clones in this sample may be carry-over from other donors' samples. The genes are TRBV29-1 and TRBJ1-1, with D uncertain. The CDR3 sequence is CSVLVEVNTEAFF. CDR3 in DNA: TGCAGCGTACTGGTGGAAGTGAACACTGAAGCTTTCTTT.